This T cell receptor beta chain was sequenced during a study of cytomegalovirus exposure and HLA in healthy donors. Study-level information: As released early, the data held around 80 million unique TCRs from HLA-typed donors. Study-level findings and limits: Clonal expansion, a later analysis showed, was greater in HLA-associated TCR beta chains than in equally common others. Three of the chains that were CMV-associated were confirmed in vitro to be specific for CMV antigens.

About this clone itself: Its target is unknown.

PCR primers comprised 60 Vbeta and 13 Jbeta primers. Using immunoSEQ multiplex PCR, the repertoire was profiled, and TCRdb retains in-frame clones only, with some absent. The sample has some 130,000 clones; around 80% are singletons. Germline values: CDR1 MDHEN, CDR2 SYDVKM. The ends were cut back, 6 bases at V and 4 bases at J, with 16 bases in the middle. This CDR3 is built from 15 residues. The TCR sequence derives from a man aged 18-30 years in good health and CMV-seronegative. The source material was PBMCs. The chain joins TRBV28 to TRBJ1-5; a weak D match, TRBD1 (6 bases). The CDR3 coding sequence is TGTGCCAGCAGCTTGGCGGGGGGCCCTAATCAGCCCCAGCATTTT. This codes for CASSLAGGPNQPQHF. The whole variable domain, remainder taken from reference TRBV28 and TRBJ1-5, is DVKVTQSSRYLVKRTGEKVFLECVQDMDHENMFWYRQDPGLGLRLIYFSYDVKMKEKGDIPEGYSVSREKKERFSLILESASTNQTSMYLCASSLAGGPNQPQHFGDGTRLSIL.